A selection of T cell receptor beta chains follows, all from one sample in a study of blood T cell repertoires in COVID-19. TCRdb's table, derived via immunoSEQ multiplex PCR, lists solely in-frame clones and lacks some. The sample has 140,000 to 150,000 clones, about 89% seen once. Sequences were obtained from peripheral blood. These receptors were collected from a man aged 50-59 years who had recovered from COVID-19. Both conserved end residues are part of each CDR3. D genes are given only for firm matches. Size is omitted from some rows. Given values are once, few, many or a class for expanded clones.

D gene: TRBD1
J gene: TRBJ1-2
V gene: TRBV2
clone size: -
CDR3 length: 12
CDR3 protein: CASKRTGDGYTF
CDR3 DNA: TGTGCCAGCAAACGGACAGGGGATGGCTACACCTTC

D gene: TRBD1
J gene: TRBJ1-1
V gene: TRBV3-1/TRBV3-2
clone size: -
CDR3 length: 14
CDR3 protein: CASTPTRGPGEAFF
CDR3 DNA: TGTGCCAGCACCCCGACGAGGGGGCCGGGTGAAGCTTTCTTT

D gene: TRBD1
J gene: TRBJ2-1
V gene: TRBV9
clone size: -
CDR3 length: 15
CDR3 protein: CASSVGDRVYDEQFF
CDR3 DNA: TGTGCCAGCAGCGTAGGGGACAGGGTTTATGATGAGCAGTTCTTC

D gene: -
J gene: TRBJ1-6
V gene: TRBV7-2
clone size: few
CDR3 length: 16
CDR3 protein: CASSFNTGFGNSPLHF
CDR3 DNA: TGTGCCAGCAGCTTTAATACAGGGTTTGGAAATTCACCCCTCCACTTT

D gene: TRBD2
J gene: TRBJ2-3
V gene: TRBV7-2
clone size: -
CDR3 length: 15
CDR3 protein: CASRRSGESTDTQYF
CDR3 DNA: TGTGCCAGCAGACGAAGCGGGGAGAGCACAGATACGCAGTATTTT

D gene: -
J gene: TRBJ1-2
V gene: TRBV12-3/TRBV12-4
clone size: -
CDR3 length: 12
CDR3 protein: CASSLVPTGYTF
CDR3 DNA: TGTGCCAGCAGTTTGGTCCCTACTGGCTACACCTTC

D gene: -
J gene: TRBJ1-1
V gene: TRBV3-1/TRBV3-2
clone size: -
CDR3 length: 15
CDR3 protein: CASSQGGGWGTEAFF
CDR3 DNA: TGTGCCAGCAGCCAAGGGGGAGGTTGGGGCACTGAAGCTTTCTTT

D gene: -
J gene: TRBJ2-1
V gene: TRBV7-9
clone size: once
CDR3 length: 15
CDR3 protein: CASSLTLGGYNEQFF
CDR3 DNA: TGTGCCAGCAGCTTAACCCTAGGCGGCTACAATGAGCAGTTCTTC

D gene: -
J gene: TRBJ2-1
V gene: TRBV4-1
clone size: -
CDR3 length: 14
CDR3 protein: CASSLGQNYNEQFF
CDR3 DNA: TGCGCCAGCAGCCTAGGACAGAACTACAATGAGCAGTTCTTC

D gene: -
J gene: TRBJ2-2
V gene: TRBV9
clone size: -
CDR3 length: 16
CDR3 protein: CASSVAVGSSTGELFF
CDR3 DNA: TGTGCCAGCAGCGTAGCTGTAGGGAGTAGCACCGGGGAGCTGTTTTTT

D gene: -
J gene: TRBJ1-2
V gene: TRBV24-1
clone size: -
CDR3 length: 16
CDR3 protein: CATSDPRGGRVYGYTF
CDR3 DNA: TGTGCCACCAGTGATCCCCGGGGGGGGCGGGTCTATGGCTACACCTTC

D gene: -
J gene: TRBJ2-2
V gene: TRBV14
clone size: -
CDR3 length: 14
CDR3 protein: CASSRTTNTGELFF
CDR3 DNA: TGTGCCAGCAGCCGGACTACGAACACCGGGGAGCTGTTTTTT

D gene: TRBD2
J gene: TRBJ2-1
V gene: TRBV5-1
clone size: -
CDR3 length: 16
CDR3 protein: CASSFGTSGPYNEQFF
CDR3 DNA: TGCGCCAGCAGCTTCGGGACTAGCGGACCCTACAATGAGCAGTTCTTC

D gene: TRBD1
J gene: TRBJ2-5
V gene: TRBV11-1
clone size: -
CDR3 length: 16
CDR3 protein: CASSLNRDRGGETQYF
CDR3 DNA: TGTGCCAGCAGCTTAAATCGGGACAGGGGCGGGGAGACCCAGTACTTC

D gene: -
J gene: TRBJ1-1
V gene: TRBV6-5
clone size: -
CDR3 length: 12
CDR3 protein: CASQKENTEAFF
CDR3 DNA: TGTGCCAGCCAGAAAGAGAACACTGAAGCTTTCTTT

D gene: TRBD2
J gene: TRBJ2-4
V gene: TRBV7-2
clone size: -
CDR3 length: 14
CDR3 protein: CASSLERGKNIQYF
CDR3 DNA: TGTGCCAGCAGCTTGGAGCGGGGTAAAAACATTCAGTACTTC

D gene: -
J gene: TRBJ1-2
V gene: TRBV12-3/TRBV12-4
clone size: -
CDR3 length: 13
CDR3 protein: CASSLNTHYGYTF
CDR3 DNA: TGTGCCAGCAGTTTAAACACGCACTATGGCTACACCTTC

D gene: -
J gene: TRBJ2-1
V gene: TRBV4-3
clone size: -
CDR3 length: 18
CDR3 protein: CASSQDGSGPYSYNEQFF
CDR3 DNA: TGCGCCAGCAGCCAAGACGGCAGTGGGCCGTACTCCTACAATGAGCAGTTCTTC

D gene: TRBD1
J gene: TRBJ1-2
V gene: TRBV19
clone size: -
CDR3 length: 15
CDR3 protein: CASSIGRTGDYGYTF
CDR3 DNA: TGTGCCAGTAGTATCGGCCGGACAGGGGACTATGGCTACACCTTC

D gene: TRBD2
J gene: TRBJ2-2
V gene: TRBV11-3
clone size: -
CDR3 length: 15
CDR3 protein: CASSLADSNTGELFF
CDR3 DNA: TGTGCCAGCAGTCTAGCGGACTCGAACACCGGGGAGCTGTTTTTT

D gene: TRBD1
J gene: TRBJ1-1
V gene: TRBV9
clone size: -
CDR3 length: 14
CDR3 protein: CASSPSSGTGRAFF
CDR3 DNA: TGTGCCAGCAGCCCATCTTCCGGGACAGGGCGGGCTTTCTTT

D gene: -
J gene: TRBJ1-1
V gene: TRBV4-3
clone size: -
CDR3 length: 16
CDR3 protein: CASSQDWTDANTEAFF
CDR3 DNA: TGCGCCAGCAGCCAAGATTGGACAGATGCGAACACTGAAGCTTTCTTT

D gene: -
J gene: TRBJ2-5
V gene: TRBV3-1/TRBV3-2
clone size: -
CDR3 length: 15
CDR3 protein: CASSPRRGLGETQYF
CDR3 DNA: TGTGCCAGCAGCCCCAGGCGGGGCCTTGGGGAGACCCAGTACTTC

D gene: -
J gene: TRBJ2-7
V gene: TRBV6-1
clone size: -
CDR3 length: 12
CDR3 protein: CASSEGLGLTHF
CDR3 DNA: TGTGCCAGCAGTGAAGGTTTGGGCCTTACGCACTTC

D gene: -
J gene: TRBJ1-4
V gene: TRBV14
clone size: -
CDR3 length: 15
CDR3 protein: CASSQSYGVVEKLFF
CDR3 DNA: TGTGCCAGCAGCCAATCATACGGGGTGGTCGAAAAACTGTTTTTT

D gene: -
J gene: TRBJ2-7
V gene: TRBV7-8
clone size: -
CDR3 length: 14
CDR3 protein: CASSLETDFYEQYF
CDR3 DNA: TGTGCCAGCAGCTTAGAGACGGACTTCTACGAGCAGTACTTC

D gene: -
J gene: TRBJ1-6
V gene: TRBV21-1
clone size: -
CDR3 length: 16
CDR3 protein: CASSKEATGDNSPLHF
CDR3 DNA: TGTGCCAGCAGCAAAGAGGCGACAGGGGATAATTCACCCCTCCACTTT

D gene: TRBD1
J gene: TRBJ1-6
V gene: TRBV11-2
clone size: -
CDR3 length: 11
CDR3 protein: CASTQGTGIHF
CDR3 DNA: TGTGCCAGCACCCAGGGGACAGGGATACACTTT

D gene: TRBD1
J gene: TRBJ1-2
V gene: TRBV27
clone size: once
CDR3 length: 13
CDR3 protein: CASSPTGLGGYTF
CDR3 DNA: TGTGCCAGCAGTCCGACAGGGCTTGGTGGCTACACCTTC

D gene: TRBD2
J gene: TRBJ2-1
V gene: TRBV7-8
clone size: -
CDR3 length: 17
CDR3 protein: CASSLVSLAGVLNEQFF
CDR3 DNA: TGTGCCAGCAGCTTAGTGTCACTAGCGGGGGTACTCAATGAGCAGTTCTTC

D gene: TRBD2
J gene: TRBJ2-1
V gene: TRBV11-3
clone size: -
CDR3 length: 15
CDR3 protein: CASSLERGYYNEQFF
CDR3 DNA: TGTGCCAGCAGCTTAGAGCGGGGGTATTACAATGAGCAGTTCTTC

D gene: -
J gene: TRBJ1-3
V gene: TRBV12-5
clone size: -
CDR3 length: 13
CDR3 protein: CASGLDSGNTIYF
CDR3 DNA: TGTGCTAGTGGTTTGGACAGCGGAAACACCATATATTTT

D gene: -
J gene: TRBJ2-5
V gene: TRBV9
clone size: -
CDR3 length: 15
CDR3 protein: CASSRAGSGQETQYF
CDR3 DNA: TGTGCCAGCAGTCGTGCCGGGTCGGGCCAAGAGACCCAGTACTTC

D gene: TRBD1
J gene: TRBJ2-1
V gene: TRBV19
clone size: -
CDR3 length: 15
CDR3 protein: CASSTKMTGGSEQFF
CDR3 DNA: TGTGCCAGTAGTACGAAGATGACAGGGGGAAGTGAGCAGTTCTTC

D gene: TRBD2
J gene: TRBJ2-7
V gene: TRBV7-6
clone size: -
CDR3 length: 17
CDR3 protein: CASSLVSGRGLSYEQYF
CDR3 DNA: TGTGCCAGCAGCTTAGTATCCGGGAGGGGTCTCTCCTACGAGCAGTACTTC

D gene: TRBD2
J gene: TRBJ2-5
V gene: TRBV7-2
clone size: -
CDR3 length: 15
CDR3 protein: CASSLFGAGQETQYF
CDR3 DNA: TGTGCCAGCAGCTTGTTCGGAGCGGGGCAAGAGACCCAGTACTTC

D gene: -
J gene: TRBJ2-7
V gene: TRBV20-1
clone size: -
CDR3 length: 11
CDR3 protein: CSAGTYGEQYF
CDR3 DNA: TGCAGTGCTGGTACTTACGGCGAGCAGTACTTC

D gene: TRBD1
J gene: TRBJ1-6
V gene: TRBV4-3
clone size: once
CDR3 length: 15
CDR3 protein: CASSQDRTGGSPLHF
CDR3 DNA: TGCGCCAGCAGCCAAGATAGAACAGGGGGATCACCCCTCCACTTT

D gene: -
J gene: TRBJ1-2
V gene: TRBV15
clone size: -
CDR3 length: 16
CDR3 protein: CATSGGGATSNYGYTF
CDR3 DNA: TGTGCCACCAGCGGTGGGGGGGCTACCTCCAACTATGGCTACACCTTC

D gene: TRBD1
J gene: TRBJ2-1
V gene: TRBV25-1
clone size: -
CDR3 length: 17
CDR3 protein: CASSDVTGVGSYNEQFF
CDR3 DNA: TGTGCCAGCAGTGACGTCACAGGGGTCGGCTCCTACAATGAGCAGTTCTTC

D gene: -
J gene: TRBJ2-3
V gene: TRBV6-5
clone size: once
CDR3 length: 15
CDR3 protein: CASSYPRGRGGTQYF
CDR3 DNA: TGTGCCAGCAGTTACCCGCGGGGTAGGGGGGGCACGCAGTATTTT

D gene: TRBD2
J gene: TRBJ2-5
V gene: TRBV15
clone size: few
CDR3 length: 14
CDR3 protein: CATSGRGGSETQYF
CDR3 DNA: TGTGCCACCAGCGGACGGGGGGGCTCGGAGACCCAGTACTTC

D gene: -
J gene: TRBJ1-3
V gene: TRBV6-5
clone size: -
CDR3 length: 13
CDR3 protein: CASTRSSGNTIYF
CDR3 DNA: TGTGCCAGTACCCGTAGCTCTGGAAACACCATATATTTT

D gene: TRBD2
J gene: TRBJ2-5
V gene: TRBV28
clone size: -
CDR3 length: 14
CDR3 protein: CASSFGGGARGQYF
CDR3 DNA: TGTGCCAGCAGTTTCGGGGGGGGAGCTAGGGGCCAGTACTTC